The text below deals with one TCR beta chain. Antigen: not known. The sample originates from a study of shared clonotypes between healthy human individuals. Repertoires were generated with immunoSEQ multiplex PCR, while TCRdb's copy carries only in-frame clones and drops some. The sample consists of some 2,000,000 clones, approximately 95% of them appearing once. Study outcomes and limitations: It was the non-shared clonotypes that had lower generation probabilities than clonotypes shared by all four donors.

The germline gives CDR1 LGHNA, CDR2 YSLEER. The length of the CDR3 is 15 residues. Unmatched junction bases numbered 5, after V lost 6 bases and J lost 2 bases. The receptor was isolated from a man aged 18 to 29 in good health. V usage is TRBV4-3 and J usage is TRBJ2-1, with TRBD1 identical over 9 bases. The sequenced sample consisted of naive CD4+ T cells sorted from blood. Subset: CD45RA+ positively selected. For the CDR3, the DNA is TGCGCCAGCAGGCCTGGGACAGGGACCTACAATGAGCAGTTCTTC. Translating it yields CASRPGTGTYNEQFF.